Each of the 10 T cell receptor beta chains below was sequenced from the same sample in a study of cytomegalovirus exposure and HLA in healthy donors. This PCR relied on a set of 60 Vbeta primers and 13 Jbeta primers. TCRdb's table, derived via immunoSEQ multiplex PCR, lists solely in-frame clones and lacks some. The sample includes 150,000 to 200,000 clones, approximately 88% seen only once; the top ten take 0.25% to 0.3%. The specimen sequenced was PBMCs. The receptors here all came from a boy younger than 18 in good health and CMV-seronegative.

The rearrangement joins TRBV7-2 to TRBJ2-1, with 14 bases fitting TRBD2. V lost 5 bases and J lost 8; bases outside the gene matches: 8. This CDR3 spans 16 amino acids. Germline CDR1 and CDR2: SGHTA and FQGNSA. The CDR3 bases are TGTGCCAGCAGCCTAAGACTAGCGGGGGGGATCCATGAGCAGTTCTTC. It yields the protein CASSLRLAGGIHEQFF. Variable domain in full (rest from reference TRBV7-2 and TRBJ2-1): GAGVSQSPSNKVTEKGKDVELRCDPISGHTALYWYRQSLGQGLEFLIYFQGNSAPDKSGLPSDRFSAERTGGSVSTLTIQRTQQEDSAVYLCASSLRLAGGIHEQFFGPGTRLTVL.

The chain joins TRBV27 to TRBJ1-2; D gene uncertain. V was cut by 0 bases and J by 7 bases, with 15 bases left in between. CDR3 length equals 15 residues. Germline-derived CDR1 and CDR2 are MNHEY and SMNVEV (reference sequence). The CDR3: CASSLSRVLLGGYTF. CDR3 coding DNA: TGTGCCAGCAGTTTATCAAGAGTCCTCCTAGGTGGCTACACCTTC.

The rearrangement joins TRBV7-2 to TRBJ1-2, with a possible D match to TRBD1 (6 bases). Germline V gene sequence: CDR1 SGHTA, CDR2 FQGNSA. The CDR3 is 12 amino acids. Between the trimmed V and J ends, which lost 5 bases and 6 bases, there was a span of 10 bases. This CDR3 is CASSLRQDGYTF. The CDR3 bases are TGTGCCAGCAGCCTCCGACAGGATGGCTACACCTTC.

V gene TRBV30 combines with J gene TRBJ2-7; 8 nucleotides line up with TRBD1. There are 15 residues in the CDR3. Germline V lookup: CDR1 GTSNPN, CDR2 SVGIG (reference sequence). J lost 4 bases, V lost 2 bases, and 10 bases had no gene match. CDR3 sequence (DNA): TGTGCCTGGAGTTCGACAGGGGCTTCGAGATACGAGCAGTACTTC. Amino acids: CAWSSTGASRYEQYF.

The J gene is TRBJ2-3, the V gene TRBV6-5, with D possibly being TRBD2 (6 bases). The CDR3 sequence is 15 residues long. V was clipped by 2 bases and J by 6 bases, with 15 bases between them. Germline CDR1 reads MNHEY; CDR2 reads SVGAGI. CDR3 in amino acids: CASSYALAFSDTQYF. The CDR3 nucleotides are TGTGCCAGCAGTTACGCACTAGCTTTCTCGGATACGCAGTATTTT.

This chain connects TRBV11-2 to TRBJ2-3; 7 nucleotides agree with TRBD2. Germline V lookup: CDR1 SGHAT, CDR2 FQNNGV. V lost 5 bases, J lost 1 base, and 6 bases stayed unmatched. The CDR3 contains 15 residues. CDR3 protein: CASSPELARTDTQYF. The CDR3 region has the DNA TGTGCCAGCAGCCCCGAACTAGCGCGCACAGATACGCAGTATTTT.

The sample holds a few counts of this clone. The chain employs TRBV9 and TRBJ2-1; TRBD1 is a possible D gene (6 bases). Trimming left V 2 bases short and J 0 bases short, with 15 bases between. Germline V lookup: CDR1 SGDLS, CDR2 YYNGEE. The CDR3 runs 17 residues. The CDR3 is CASSVEDRPSSYNEQFF. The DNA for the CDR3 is TGTGCCAGCAGCGTCGAAGACAGGCCATCCTCCTACAATGAGCAGTTCTTC.

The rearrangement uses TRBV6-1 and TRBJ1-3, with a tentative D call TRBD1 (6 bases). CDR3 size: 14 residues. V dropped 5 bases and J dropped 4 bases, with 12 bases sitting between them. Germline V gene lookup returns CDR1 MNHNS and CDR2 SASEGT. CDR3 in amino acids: CASSHREIGNTIYF. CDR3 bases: TGTGCCAGCAGTCACAGGGAAATAGGAAACACCATATATTTT.

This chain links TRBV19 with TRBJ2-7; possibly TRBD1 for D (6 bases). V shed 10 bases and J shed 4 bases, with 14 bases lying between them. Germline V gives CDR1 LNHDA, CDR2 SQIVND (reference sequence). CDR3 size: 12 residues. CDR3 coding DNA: TGTGCCACGTCAGCGGACAGTTACGAGCAGTACTTC. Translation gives CATSADSYEQYF.

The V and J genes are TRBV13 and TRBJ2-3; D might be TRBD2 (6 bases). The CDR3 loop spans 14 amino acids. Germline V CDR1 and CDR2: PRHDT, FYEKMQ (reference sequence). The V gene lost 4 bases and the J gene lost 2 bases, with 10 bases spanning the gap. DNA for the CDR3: TGTGCCAGCAGCTCCCGACTAGACACAGATACGCAGTATTTT. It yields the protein CASSSRLDTDTQYF.